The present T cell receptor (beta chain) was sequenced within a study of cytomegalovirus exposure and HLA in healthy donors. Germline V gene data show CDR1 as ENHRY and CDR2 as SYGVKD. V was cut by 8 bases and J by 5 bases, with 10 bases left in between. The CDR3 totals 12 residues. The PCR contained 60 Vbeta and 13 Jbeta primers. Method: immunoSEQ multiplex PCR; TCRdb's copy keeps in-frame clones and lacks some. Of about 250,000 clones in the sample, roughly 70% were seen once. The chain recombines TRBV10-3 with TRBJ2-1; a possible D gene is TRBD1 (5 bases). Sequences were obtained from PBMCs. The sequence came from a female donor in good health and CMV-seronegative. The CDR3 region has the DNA TGTGCCATCGGGGCAGGGAACAATGAGCAGTTCTTC. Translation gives CAIGAGNNEQFF.